Following are 3 T cell receptor beta chains from one sample sequenced in a study of PD-1 blockade in classical Hodgkin lymphoma (dated by TCRdb to the early 2020s). What the time point label conveys for this sample: cycle 2 day 1 (C2D1) of nivolumab. Relapse after autologous stem cell transplantation had occurred in all trial patients, and cohorts A, B and C were distinguished by prior brentuximab vedotin exposure. Libraries were constructed by the immunoSEQ multiplex PCR assay. TCRdb carries this immuneACCESS record with in-frame sequences only. Its versions omit some clonotypes, under half of them owing to an unresolved V gene in the studies checked, with the rest unexplained. The sample includes 75,000 to 100,000 clones, with 81% observed a single time. About 15% of the sample lies in the top ten. The sample in question was peripheral blood mononuclear cells (PBMCs), obtained before the second cycle of nivolumab. The origin of the receptors is a human donor with classical Hodgkin lymphoma.

This chain connects TRBV5-4 to TRBJ2-7; 9 nucleotides agree with TRBD1. Trimming removed 1 base from V and 6 bases from J; junction bases left unmatched: 8. The CDR3 has 15 amino acids. Germline V gene sequence: CDR1 SGHNT, CDR2 YYREEE (reference sequence). The CDR3 reads CASSLPGQGRTEQYF. For the CDR3, the DNA is TGTGCCAGCAGCTTGCCGGGACAGGGAAGAACCGAGCAGTACTTC.

The sample holds one count of this clone. The chain joins TRBV18 to TRBJ2-5, with 9 bases lining up with TRBD1. The V and J ends lost 1 base and 5 bases, in that order; junction bases with no gene match: 2. Germline V CDR1 and CDR2: KGHSH, LQKENI. The CDR3 covers 14 residues. The DNA for the CDR3 is TGTGCCAGCTCACCACTAGGACAGGGGGAGACCCAGTACTTC. Encoded protein: CASSPLGQGETQYF.

This clone was seen a handful of times. The J gene is TRBJ2-7, the V gene TRBV9, with 11 positions matching TRBD2. V was pared by 4 bases and J by 5 bases, with 14 bases of the junction left unmatched. The germline CDR1 and CDR2 sequences are SGDLS and YYNGEE. This CDR3 is built from 17 residues. The CDR3 protein is CASSSSGLAVPSDEQYF. The CDR3 nucleotides read TGTGCCAGCAGCTCCTCGGGACTAGCGGTACCCTCTGACGAGCAGTACTTC.